This paragraph covers one T cell receptor (beta chain) sequence. Germline lookup yields CDR1 MNHNS and CDR2 SASEGT. CDR3 length: 18 amino acids. Trimming cost V 1 base and J 2 bases; bases outside gene matches: 13. Unique molecular identifiers were used in preparing the TCRbeta library. TCRdb processed the PCR reads anew with MiXCR; each CDR3 protein has one entry. Altogether more than 450,000 distinct CDR3 sequences are present, around 18% being singletons, with the ten largest covering over 3%. These data belong to a study of T-cell reconstitution after alpha-beta-depleted transplantation in children.

This material consisted of PBMCs from the stem cell graft donor, taken from the stem cell graft. The gene calls are TRBV6-1 and TRBJ2-5; TRBD1 matches at 7 bases. The TCR was taken from a human donor who donated a stem cell graft to a child with acute lymphoblastic leukemia. CDR3 coding DNA: TGTGCCAGCAGTGAAGAAGAGGAGGTACGGGACAGTCAAGAGACCCAGTACTTC. Translation gives CASSEEEEVRDSQETQYF.